The clone carrying this T cell receptor beta chain is a singleton in its sample. The CDR3 covers 18 residues. V lost 4 bases to trimming and J lost 0 bases; unmatched junction nucleotides: 12. The germline CDR1 and CDR2 sequences are LNHDA and SQIVND (reference sequence). This sample is part of a study of shared clonotypes between healthy human individuals. Measured with immunoSEQ multiplex PCR; TCRdb has only the in-frame clones, and not every one. This sample has about 700,000 clones, with 90% to 95% found just once. As defined, naive CD8 cells were CD45RO-negative and positively selected for CCR7, with terminally differentiated effector memory CD45RA+ cells excluded.

Material for sequencing was naive CD8+ T cells sorted from blood. V usage is TRBV19 and J usage is TRBJ2-7; 10 bases line up with TRBD1. The origin of this receptor is a young man in good health. In nucleotides, the CDR3 is TGTGCCAGTAGTACCATAAGAACCGGGACAGGGGTCTCCTACGAGCAGTACTTC. Protein: CASSTIRTGTGVSYEQYF.